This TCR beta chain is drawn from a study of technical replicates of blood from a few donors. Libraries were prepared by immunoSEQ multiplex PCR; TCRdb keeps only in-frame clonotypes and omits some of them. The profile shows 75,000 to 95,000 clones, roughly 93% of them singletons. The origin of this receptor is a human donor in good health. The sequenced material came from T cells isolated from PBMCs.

CDR3 amino acids: CASSIFSQPYNEQFF. The CDR3 DNA follows: TGTGCCAGTAGTATATTTTCACAGCCCTACAATGAGCAGTTCTTC. The chain couples TRBV19 to TRBJ2-1; D is uncertain. Deletions cut 2 bases from V and 2 bases from J, with 10 bases between. The CDR3 has 15 amino acids. CDR1 is LNHDA and CDR2 is SQIVND in the germline V gene (reference sequence).